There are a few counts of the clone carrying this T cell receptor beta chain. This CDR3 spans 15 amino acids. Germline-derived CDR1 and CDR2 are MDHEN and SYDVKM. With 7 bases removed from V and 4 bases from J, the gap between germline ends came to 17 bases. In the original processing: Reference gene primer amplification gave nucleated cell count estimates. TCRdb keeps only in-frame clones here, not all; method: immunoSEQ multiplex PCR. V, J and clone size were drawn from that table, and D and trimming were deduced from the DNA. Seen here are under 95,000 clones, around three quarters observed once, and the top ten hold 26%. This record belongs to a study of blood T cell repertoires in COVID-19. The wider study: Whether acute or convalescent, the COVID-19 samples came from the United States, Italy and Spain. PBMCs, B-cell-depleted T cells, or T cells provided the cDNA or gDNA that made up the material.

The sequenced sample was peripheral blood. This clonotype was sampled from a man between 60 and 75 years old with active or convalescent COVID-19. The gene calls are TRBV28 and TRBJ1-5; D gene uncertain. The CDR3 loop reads CASTPQGYGNQPQHF. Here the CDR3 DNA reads TGTGCCAGCACTCCCCAAGGCTACGGGAATCAGCCCCAGCATTTT.